The 25 T cell receptor beta chains below all came from one sample that was sequenced in a study of control samples from healthy donors and cancer patients. Produced via immunoSEQ multiplex PCR; TCRdb's table is partial and in-frame only. The sample includes 130,000 to 150,000 clones, more than 90% seen only once; the top ten take about 10%. Sequencing used blood. These receptors all come from a man between 25 and 39 years old in good health.

This clone was counted a single time. This chain uses TRBV19 with TRBJ1-5; weak D call: TRBD1 (6 bases). V was shortened by 5 bases and J by 8 bases, with 19 bases between the two germline ends. The CDR3 spans 15 residues. Germline CDR1 LNHDA, CDR2 SQIVND (reference sequence). The chain's CDR3 is CASSSSWAGVKPQHF. CDR3 bases: TGTGCCAGTAGTTCTAGCTGGGCAGGGGTTAAGCCCCAGCATTTT.

The chain combines TRBV19 with TRBJ1-1; D not resolved. Per the germline V gene, CDR1 is LNHDA and CDR2 is SQIVND (reference sequence). With 5 bases removed from V and 6 bases from J, the gap between germline ends came to 13 bases. The CDR3 loop spans 13 amino acids. The CDR3 bases are TGTGCCAGTAGTCCCATCGCGGGCGCTGAAGCTTTCTTT. Its translation is CASSPIAGAEAFF.

The chain links TRBV10-3 to TRBJ1-1, with a possible D match to TRBD1 (6 bases). This CDR3 has 13 residues. Germline CDR1 is ENHRY and CDR2 is SYGVKD. Trimming took 7 bases from V and 5 from J, leaving 14 bases between them. The chain's CDR3 is CAITSRGSTEAFF. The CDR3 nucleotides read TGTGCCATCACGAGCAGGGGATCAACTGAAGCTTTCTTT.

V gene TRBV6-5 combines with J gene TRBJ1-2; D is uncertain. Germline CDR1 MNHEY, CDR2 SVGAGI. There are 14 residues in the CDR3. V dropped 3 bases and J dropped 7 bases, with 15 bases sitting between them. For the CDR3, the DNA is TGTGCCAGCAGTTATCCCCCTGAATGGAGTGGCTACACCTTC. Translating it yields CASSYPPEWSGYTF.

The genes are TRBV5-5 and TRBJ2-1, with D uncertain. The V and J ends lost 4 bases and 0 bases respectively, with 14 bases between them. This CDR3 has 16 residues. Germline values: CDR1 SGHKS, CDR2 YYEKEE (reference sequence). This CDR3 is CASSPTLLSSYNEQFF. The CDR3, as DNA: TGTGCCAGCAGCCCGACGCTCCTAAGCTCCTACAATGAGCAGTTCTTC.

The V and J genes are TRBV21-1 and TRBJ1-5. TRBV21-1 is assigned pseudogene status. This CDR3 region has 16 residues. CDR3 coding DNA: TGTGCCAGCAGCAAAAGGAGCGAGATGGGCAATCAGCCCCAGCATTTT. Protein product: CASSKRSEMGNQPQHF.

The chain combines TRBV2 with TRBJ1-5; D might be TRBD1 (5 bases). Trimming shortened V by 4 bases and J by 5 bases, and 18 bases separated the two germline ends. CDR1 SNHLY and CDR2 FYNNEI come from the germline V gene. The CDR3 loop spans 16 amino acids. CDR3 residues: CASSGREGRVDQPQHF. As DNA, the CDR3 is TGTGCCAGCAGTGGCAGGGAGGGAAGGGTCGATCAGCCCCAGCATTTT.

V and J are TRBV30 and TRBJ1-5, with 8 positions matching TRBD1. The CDR3 contains 13 residues. V shed 4 bases, J shed 7 bases, and the junction held 6 bases outside the gene matches. Germline CDR1 is GTSNPN and CDR2 is SVGIG (reference sequence). CDR3 region: CAWTKQGGQPQHF. For the CDR3, the DNA is TGTGCCTGGACTAAACAGGGGGGGCAGCCCCAGCATTTT.

This rearrangement joins TRBV28 to TRBJ2-7; TRBD2 might be the D (6 bases). The CDR3 totals 12 residues. The V end was cut by 7 bases, the J end by 4 bases, with 11 bases between. Germline V CDR1 and CDR2: MDHEN, SYDVKM. CDR3 amino acids: CASTPRGYEQYF. CDR3 sequence (DNA): TGTGCCAGCACCCCGCGGGGTTACGAGCAGTACTTC.

The chain couples TRBV12-2 to TRBJ2-7; the table assigns TRBD2, which was not confirmed against the DNA. TRBV12-2 is shown as a pseudogene. There are 14 residues in the CDR3. DNA for the CDR3: TGTGCAAGTCGCTTAGGGATAGCGGGAGTTCTAGAAGACTTC. It translates to CASRLGIAGVLEDF.

The gene calls are TRBV28 and TRBJ1-1; 7 bases match TRBD1. The V gene's germline CDR1 is MDHEN and CDR2 SYDVKM. This CDR3 region has 16 residues. With 4 bases clipped from V and 1 base from J, the junction kept 9 bases outside the gene matches. For the CDR3, the DNA is TGTGCCAGCAGTTCCCCCTCGACAGGGCAGAACACTGAAGCTTTCTTT. Its translation: CASSSPSTGQNTEAFF.

This clone was seen only once. The chain joins TRBV28 to TRBJ2-1; 11 bases map to TRBD2. Germline trimming cut 10 bases from V and 3 bases from J; bases unmatched to any gene: 11. Germline CDR1 MDHEN, CDR2 SYDVKM. This CDR3 contains 16 residues. CDR3 amino acids: CATLISGLADYNEQFF. The CDR3 DNA follows: TGTGCCACTCTGATTTCGGGACTAGCGGACTACAATGAGCAGTTCTTC.

The chain links TRBV28 to TRBJ1-2; 9 bases fit TRBD1. Germline loops: CDR1 MDHEN, CDR2 SYDVKM. The CDR3 consists of 13 residues. The ends lost 6 bases at V and 5 bases at J; junction bases unmatched: 4. The CDR3 nucleotides are TGTGCCAGCAGAACAGGGGGCGCGTATGGCTACACCTTC. Residues: CASRTGGAYGYTF.

The chain is built from TRBV6-5 and TRBJ1-5, with D unclear. V was pared by 0 bases and J by 4 bases, with 4 bases between. The germline V gene has CDR1 MNHEY and CDR2 SVGAGI. The CDR3 length is 13 residues. The CDR3 region has the DNA TGTGCCAGCAGTTACTCTCATAATCAGCCCCAGCATTTT. Translated, it gives CASSYSHNQPQHF.

J is TRBJ1-1 and V is TRBV5-1; 8 bases agree with TRBD1. CDR3 length: 15 residues. CDR1 and CDR2 from the germline V gene are SGHRS and YFSETQ. Germline trimming cut 3 bases from V and 0 bases from J; bases unmatched to any gene: 4. The DNA of the CDR3 is TGCGCCAGCAGCTCCGGACAGGGTATGAACACTGAAGCTTTCTTT. Its protein product is CASSSGQGMNTEAFF. The full variable domain, with the rest looked up from reference TRBV5-1 and TRBJ1-1, is KAGVTQTPRYLIKTRGQQVTLSCSPISGHRSVSWYQQTPGQGLQFLFEYFSETQRNKGNFPGRFSGRQFSNSRSEMNVSTLELGDSALYLCASSSGQGMNTEAFFGQGTRLTVV.

Only one count was recorded for this clone. This chain joins TRBV7-9 and TRBJ2-1, with 8 bases identical to TRBD2. V shed 6 bases, J shed 3 bases, and the junction held 7 bases outside the gene matches. CDR1 is SEHNR and CDR2 is FQNEAQ in the germline V gene (reference sequence). The CDR3 is 15 residues long. CDR3 nucleotide sequence: TGTGCCAGCAGTCTTAGCGGGGTCAGCTACAATGAGCAGTTCTTC. It encodes CASSLSGVSYNEQFF.

This chain links TRBV27 with TRBJ1-6, with D hard to call. The germline CDR1 and CDR2 sequences are MNHEY and SMNVEV (reference sequence). Trimming cost V 7 bases and J 0 bases, with 4 bases left between them. This CDR3 is built from 13 residues. The CDR3, as DNA: TGTGCCAGCACAAACTCCTATAATTCACCCCTCCACTTT. Protein sequence: CASTNSYNSPLHF.

V and J are TRBV28 and TRBJ2-5, with D hard to call. The V end was cut by 8 bases, the J end by 2 bases, with 15 bases between. This CDR3 is 14 amino acids long. The germline V gene has CDR1 MDHEN and CDR2 SYDVKM. CDR3 coding DNA: TGTGCCAGCCGTAACAGCCACCCTCAAGAGACCCAGTACTTC. Amino acids: CASRNSHPQETQYF.

The rearrangement uses TRBV7-2 and TRBJ1-1, with TRBD1 matching over 7 bases. This CDR3 has 13 amino acids. CDR1 and CDR2 (germline): SGHTA, FQGNSA. With 1 base clipped from V and 11 bases from J, the junction kept 7 bases outside the gene matches. The CDR3 is CASSLGQGDKAFF. CDR3 DNA: TGTGCCAGCAGCTTAGGACAGGGTGATAAGGCTTTCTTT.

The V and J genes are TRBV10-3 and TRBJ1-3, with D maybe TRBD1 (5 bases). Trimming took 7 bases from V and 6 from J, leaving 13 bases between them. The length of the CDR3 is 13 residues. Germline CDR1 ENHRY, CDR2 SYGVKD. The CDR3, as DNA: TGTGCCATCAACGGGGACGGAATAAACACCATATATTTT. It is translated as CAINGDGINTIYF.

This chain connects TRBV27 to TRBJ1-1; a weak D match, TRBD1 (6 bases). Germline V gene sequence: CDR1 MNHEY, CDR2 SMNVEV (reference sequence). The CDR3 covers 14 residues. Trimming stripped 5 bases from V and 0 bases from J, with 10 bases between. The CDR3 nucleotides are TGTGCCAGCAGTGCCAGGACAGTGAACACTGAAGCTTTCTTT. Encoded protein: CASSARTVNTEAFF.

The chain is built from TRBV13 and TRBJ1-1; 8 positions match TRBD1. J was trimmed by 2 bases and V by 0 bases; bases with no gene match: 5. The V gene's germline CDR1 is PRHDT and CDR2 FYEKMQ (reference sequence). The CDR3 is 16 amino acids. The CDR3 region is CASSLGLTGGNTEAFF. In DNA, the CDR3 is TGTGCCAGCAGCTTAGGGCTCACAGGGGGTAACACTGAAGCTTTCTTT.

The chain carries TRBV7-9 and TRBJ1-6; 10 bases fit TRBD1. The CDR3 covers 16 residues. J was trimmed by 9 bases and V by 0 bases; bases with no gene match: 5. The V gene's germline CDR1 is SEHNR and CDR2 FQNEAQ (reference sequence). The CDR3 loop is CASSLAGTGAVSPLHF. In nucleotides, the CDR3 is TGTGCCAGCAGCTTAGCCGGGACAGGGGCAGTTTCACCCCTCCACTTT.

V is TRBV9 and J is TRBJ1-1, with D uncertain. Germline assignment: CDR1 SGDLS and CDR2 YYNGEE. This CDR3 is 14 amino acids long. Trimming left V 0 bases short and J 4 bases short, with 10 bases between. The CDR3 is CASSVEWGATEAFF. In DNA, the CDR3 is TGTGCCAGCAGCGTAGAATGGGGAGCCACTGAAGCTTTCTTT.

The genes are TRBV21-1 and TRBJ1-5; the table names TRBD1, a call not compared with the DNA. TRBV21-1 is an annotated pseudogene. This CDR3 comprises 18 residues. As DNA, the CDR3 is TGTGCCAGCAGCAGCAGGCAGGGTAGAATGTATAGCAATCAGCCCCAGCATTTT. It yields the protein CASSSRQGRMYSNQPQHF.